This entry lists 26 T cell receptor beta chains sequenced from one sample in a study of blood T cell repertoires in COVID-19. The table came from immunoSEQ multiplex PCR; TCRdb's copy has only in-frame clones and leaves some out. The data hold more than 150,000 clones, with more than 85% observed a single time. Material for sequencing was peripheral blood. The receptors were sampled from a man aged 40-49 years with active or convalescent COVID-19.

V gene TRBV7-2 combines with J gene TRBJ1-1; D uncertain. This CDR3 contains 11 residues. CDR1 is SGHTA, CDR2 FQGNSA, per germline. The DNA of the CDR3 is TGTGCTGAGGTGGGGAACACTGAAGCTTTCTTT. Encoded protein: CAEVGNTEAFF.

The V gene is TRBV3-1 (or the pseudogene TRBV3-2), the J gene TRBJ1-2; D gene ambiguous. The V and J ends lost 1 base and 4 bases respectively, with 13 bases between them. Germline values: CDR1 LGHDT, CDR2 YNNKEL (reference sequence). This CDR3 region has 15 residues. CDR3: CASSQGGSRSYGYTF. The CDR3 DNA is TGTGCCAGCAGCCAAGGAGGGTCCCGTTCCTATGGCTACACCTTC.

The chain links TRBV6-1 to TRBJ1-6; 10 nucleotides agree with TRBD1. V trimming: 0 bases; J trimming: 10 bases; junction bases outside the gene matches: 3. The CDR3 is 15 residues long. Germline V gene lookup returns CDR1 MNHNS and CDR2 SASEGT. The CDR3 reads CASSEARDRGSPLHF. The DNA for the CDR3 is TGTGCCAGCAGTGAAGCTCGGGACAGGGGATCACCCCTCCACTTT.

CDR3 coding DNA: TGTGCCAGCAGCCAAAACCGGGTAAAAGAGACCCAGTACTTC. It is translated as CASSQNRVKETQYF. V gene TRBV11-1 combines with J gene TRBJ2-5; D ambiguous. The CDR3 length is 14 residues. Germline V gene lookup returns CDR1 SGHAT and CDR2 FQDESV (reference sequence). Trimming cost V 5 bases and J 3 bases, with 13 bases left between them. The full variable domain, its missing parts supplied by reference TRBV11-1 and TRBJ2-5, is EAEVAQSPRYKITEKSQAVAFWCDPISGHATLYWYRQILGQGPELLVQFQDESVVDDSQLPKDRFSAERLKGVDSTLKIQPAELGDSAMYLCASSQNRVKETQYFGPGTRLLVL.

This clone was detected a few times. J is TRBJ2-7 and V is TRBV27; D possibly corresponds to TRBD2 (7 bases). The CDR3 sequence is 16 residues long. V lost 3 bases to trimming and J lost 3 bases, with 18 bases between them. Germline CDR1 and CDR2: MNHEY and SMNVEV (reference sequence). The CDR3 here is CASSFPEGGIDYEQYF. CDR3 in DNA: TGTGCCAGCAGTTTCCCCGAGGGGGGGATAGACTACGAGCAGTACTTC.

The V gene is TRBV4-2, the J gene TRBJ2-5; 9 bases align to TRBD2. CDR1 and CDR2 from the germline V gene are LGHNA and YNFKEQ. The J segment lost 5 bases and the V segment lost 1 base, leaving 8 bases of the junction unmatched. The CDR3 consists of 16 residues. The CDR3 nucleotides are TGTGCCAGCAGCCAAGTTTTGGCGGGGGGGTTGGAGACCCAGTACTTC. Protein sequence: CASSQVLAGGLETQYF.

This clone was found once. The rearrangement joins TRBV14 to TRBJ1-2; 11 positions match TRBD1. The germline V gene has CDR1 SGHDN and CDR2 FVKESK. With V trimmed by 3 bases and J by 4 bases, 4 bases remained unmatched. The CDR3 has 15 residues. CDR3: CASSHGQGAFYGYTF. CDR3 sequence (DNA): TGTGCCAGCAGCCATGGACAGGGGGCTTTCTATGGCTACACCTTC. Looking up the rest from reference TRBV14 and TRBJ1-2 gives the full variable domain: EAGVTQFPSHSVIEKGQTVTLRCDPISGHDNLYWYRRVMGKEIKFLLHFVKESKQDESGMPNNRFLAERTGGTYSTLKVQPAELEDSGVYFCASSHGQGAFYGYTFGSGTRLTVV.

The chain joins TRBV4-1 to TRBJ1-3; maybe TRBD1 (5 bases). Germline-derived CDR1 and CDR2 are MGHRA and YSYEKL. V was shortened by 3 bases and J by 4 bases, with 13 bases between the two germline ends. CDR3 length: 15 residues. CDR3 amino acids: CASSHQGREGNTIYF. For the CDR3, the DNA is TGCGCCAGCAGCCACCAGGGTAGGGAAGGAAACACCATATATTTT.

The CDR3 DNA sequence: TGCGCCAGCAGCCCGGAGGGGGGGGTCACCGGGGAGCTGTTTTTT. This sequence encodes CASSPEGGVTGELFF. This chain connects TRBV5-1 to TRBJ2-2, with D maybe TRBD2 (7 bases). V was cut by 4 bases and J by 4 bases, with 14 bases left in between. This CDR3 has 15 residues. Germline V CDR1 and CDR2: SGHRS, YFSETQ.

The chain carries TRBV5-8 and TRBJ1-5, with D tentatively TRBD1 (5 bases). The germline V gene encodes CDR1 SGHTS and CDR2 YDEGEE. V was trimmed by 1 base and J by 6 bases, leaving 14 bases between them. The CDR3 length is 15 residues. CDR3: CASSLSRVIGQPQHF. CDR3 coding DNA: TGTGCCAGCAGCTTGTCCAGGGTGATAGGTCAGCCCCAGCATTTT.

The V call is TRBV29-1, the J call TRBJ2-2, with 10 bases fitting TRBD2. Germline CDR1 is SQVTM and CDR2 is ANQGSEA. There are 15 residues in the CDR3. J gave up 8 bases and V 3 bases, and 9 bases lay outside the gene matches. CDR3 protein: CSVEGSSGGSGELFF. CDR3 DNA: TGCAGCGTTGAGGGGTCTAGCGGGGGTTCGGGGGAGCTGTTTTTT.

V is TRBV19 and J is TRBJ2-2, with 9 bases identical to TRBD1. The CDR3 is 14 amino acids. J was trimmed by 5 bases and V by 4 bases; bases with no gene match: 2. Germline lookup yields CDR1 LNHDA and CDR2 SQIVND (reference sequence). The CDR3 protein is CASSRDRVTGELFF. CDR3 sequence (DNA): TGTGCCAGTAGTAGGGACAGGGTGACCGGGGAGCTGTTTTTT. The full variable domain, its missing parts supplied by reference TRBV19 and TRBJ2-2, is DGGITQSPKYLFRKEGQNVTLSCEQNLNHDAMYWYRQDPGQGLRLIYYSQIVNDFQKGDIAEGYSVSREKKESFPLTVTSAQKNPTAFYLCASSRDRVTGELFFGEGSRLTVL.

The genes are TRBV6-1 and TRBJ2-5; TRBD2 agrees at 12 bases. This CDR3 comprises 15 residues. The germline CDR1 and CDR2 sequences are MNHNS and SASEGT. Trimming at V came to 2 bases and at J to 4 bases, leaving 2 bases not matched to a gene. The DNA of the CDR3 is TGTGCCAGCAGTGAACTAGCGGGGGGGCCAGAGACCCAGTACTTC. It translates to CASSELAGGPETQYF.

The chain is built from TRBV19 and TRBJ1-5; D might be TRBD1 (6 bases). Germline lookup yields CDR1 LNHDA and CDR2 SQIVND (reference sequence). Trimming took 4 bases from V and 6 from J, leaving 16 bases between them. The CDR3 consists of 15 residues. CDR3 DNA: TGTGCCAGTAGTAAAGGGACACCGATTACTCAGCCCCAGCATTTT. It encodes CASSKGTPITQPQHF.

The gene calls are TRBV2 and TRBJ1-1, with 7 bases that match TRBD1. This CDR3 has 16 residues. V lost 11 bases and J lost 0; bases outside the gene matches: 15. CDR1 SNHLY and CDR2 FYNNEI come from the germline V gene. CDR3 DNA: TGTGCCGGGCGGCTGATTGGACAGGTCATGAACACTGAAGCTTTCTTT. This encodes CAGRLIGQVMNTEAFF.

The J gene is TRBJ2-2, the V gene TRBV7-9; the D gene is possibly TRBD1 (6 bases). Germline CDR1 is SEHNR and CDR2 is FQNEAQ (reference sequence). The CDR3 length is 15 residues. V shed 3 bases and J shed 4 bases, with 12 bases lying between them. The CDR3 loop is CASSLGRGTTGELFF. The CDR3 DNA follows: TGTGCCAGCAGCTTGGGCAGGGGAACCACCGGGGAGCTGTTTTTT. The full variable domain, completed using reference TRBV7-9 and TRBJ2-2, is DTGVSQNPRHKITKRGQNVTFRCDPISEHNRLYWYRQTLGQGPEFLTYFQNEAQLEKSRLLSDRFSAERPKGSFSTLEIQRTEQGDSAMYLCASSLGRGTTGELFFGEGSRLTVL.

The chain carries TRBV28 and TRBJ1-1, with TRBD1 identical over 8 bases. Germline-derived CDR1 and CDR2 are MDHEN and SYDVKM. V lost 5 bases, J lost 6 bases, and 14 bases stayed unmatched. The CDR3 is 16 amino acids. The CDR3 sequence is CASSGGQGARFAEAFF. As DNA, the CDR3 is TGTGCCAGCAGTGGGGGGCAGGGGGCGCGCTTCGCTGAAGCTTTCTTT.

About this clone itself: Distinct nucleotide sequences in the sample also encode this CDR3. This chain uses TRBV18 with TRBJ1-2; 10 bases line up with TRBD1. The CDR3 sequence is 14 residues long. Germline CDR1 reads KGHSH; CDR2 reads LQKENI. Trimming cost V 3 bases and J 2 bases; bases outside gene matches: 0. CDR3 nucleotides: TGTGCCAGCTCACCGGGACAGGGGAACTATGGCTACACCTTC. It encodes CASSPGQGNYGYTF.

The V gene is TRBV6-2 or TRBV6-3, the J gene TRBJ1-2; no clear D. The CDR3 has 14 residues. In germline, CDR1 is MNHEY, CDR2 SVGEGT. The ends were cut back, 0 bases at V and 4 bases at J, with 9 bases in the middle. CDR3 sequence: CASSYSGGGYGYTF. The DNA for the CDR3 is TGTGCCAGCAGTTACTCAGGAGGAGGCTATGGCTACACCTTC.

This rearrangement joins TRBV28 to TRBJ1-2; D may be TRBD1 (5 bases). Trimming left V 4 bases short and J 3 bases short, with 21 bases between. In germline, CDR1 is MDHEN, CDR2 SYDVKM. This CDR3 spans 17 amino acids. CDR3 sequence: CASSSATAIPRDYGYTF. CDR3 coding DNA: TGTGCCAGCAGTTCCGCGACAGCCATCCCCAGGGACTATGGCTACACCTTC.

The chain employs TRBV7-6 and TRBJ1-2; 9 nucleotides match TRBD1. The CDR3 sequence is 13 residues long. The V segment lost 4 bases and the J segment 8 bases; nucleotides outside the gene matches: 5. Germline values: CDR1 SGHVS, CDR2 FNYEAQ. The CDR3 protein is CASSSGQGVGYTF. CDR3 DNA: TGTGCCAGCAGCTCGGGACAGGGAGTGGGCTACACCTTC.

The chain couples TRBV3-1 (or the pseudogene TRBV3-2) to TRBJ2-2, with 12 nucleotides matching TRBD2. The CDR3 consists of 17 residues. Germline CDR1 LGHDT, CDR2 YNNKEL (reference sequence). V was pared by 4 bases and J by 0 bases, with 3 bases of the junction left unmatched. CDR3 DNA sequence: TGTGCCAGCAGCCCGAGACTAGCGGGGGCGAACACCGGGGAGCTGTTTTTT. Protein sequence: CASSPRLAGANTGELFF.

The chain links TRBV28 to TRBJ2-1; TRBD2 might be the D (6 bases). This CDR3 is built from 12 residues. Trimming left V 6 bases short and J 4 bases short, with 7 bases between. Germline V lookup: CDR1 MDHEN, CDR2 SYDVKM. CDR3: CASRDYYNEQFF. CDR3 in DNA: TGTGCCAGCAGGGACTATTACAATGAGCAGTTCTTC.

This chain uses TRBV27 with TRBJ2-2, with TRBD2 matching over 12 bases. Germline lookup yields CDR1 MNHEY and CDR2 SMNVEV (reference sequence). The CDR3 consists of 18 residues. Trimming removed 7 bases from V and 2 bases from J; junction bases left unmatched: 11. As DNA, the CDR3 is TGTGCCAGCACCGCGCGAAGACTAGCGGGGGTAAACACCGGGGAGCTGTTTTTT. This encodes CASTARRLAGVNTGELFF.

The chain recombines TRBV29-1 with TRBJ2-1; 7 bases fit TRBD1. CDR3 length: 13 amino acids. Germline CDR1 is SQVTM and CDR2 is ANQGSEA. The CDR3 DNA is TGCAGTGGTTTAGGACAGGCGTACAATGAGCAGTTCTTC. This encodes CSGLGQAYNEQFF.

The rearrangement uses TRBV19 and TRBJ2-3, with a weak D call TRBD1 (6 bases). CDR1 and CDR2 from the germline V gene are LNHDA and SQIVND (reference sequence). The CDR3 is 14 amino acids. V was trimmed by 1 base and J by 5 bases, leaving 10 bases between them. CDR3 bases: TGTGCCAGTAGTATAGGGGGCAGGGGAGATACGCAGTATTTT. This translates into CASSIGGRGDTQYF.